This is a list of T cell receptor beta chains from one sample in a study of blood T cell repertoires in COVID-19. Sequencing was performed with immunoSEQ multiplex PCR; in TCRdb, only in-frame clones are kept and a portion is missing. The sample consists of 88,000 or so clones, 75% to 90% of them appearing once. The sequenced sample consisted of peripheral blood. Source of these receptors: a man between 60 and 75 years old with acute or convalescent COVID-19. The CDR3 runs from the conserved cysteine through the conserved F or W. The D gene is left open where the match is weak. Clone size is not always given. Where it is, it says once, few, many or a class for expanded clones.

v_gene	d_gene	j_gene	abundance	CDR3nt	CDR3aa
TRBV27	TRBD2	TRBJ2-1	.	TGTGCCAGCAGCGAGGGACTAGCGGGAAGGGATGAGCAGTTCTTC	CASSEGLAGRDEQFF
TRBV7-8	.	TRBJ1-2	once	TGTGCCAGCAGCTTATCTGAGAGAGGCTACACCTTC	CASSLSERGYTF
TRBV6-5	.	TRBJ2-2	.	TGTGCCAGCCTCGGGACACTTCGAATCCGGGAGCTGTTTTTT	CASLGTLRIRELFF
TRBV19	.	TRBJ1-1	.	TGTGCCAGTAGTAAACAGAACACTGAAGCTTTCTTT	CASSKQNTEAFF
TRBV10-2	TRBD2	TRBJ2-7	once	TGCGCCGGAAAGAGGCGGGAGGGCCGGCAATCCTACGAGCAGTACTTC	CAGKRREGRQSYEQYF
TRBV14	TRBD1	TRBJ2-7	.	TGTGCCAGCAGCCGGGGACAGGCTTCCTACGAGCAGTACTTC	CASSRGQASYEQYF
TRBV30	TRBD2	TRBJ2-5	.	TGTGCCTGGGGGACGGGACTAGCGGGTGGTGAGACCCAGTACTTC	CAWGTGLAGGETQYF
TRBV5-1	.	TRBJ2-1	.	TGCGCCACCAAACGGGACACAGCCTCCTACAATGAGCAGTTCTTC	CATKRDTASYNEQFF
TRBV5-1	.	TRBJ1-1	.	TGCGCCAGCAGCTCCCGTATGAACACTGAAGCTTTCTTT	CASSSRMNTEAFF
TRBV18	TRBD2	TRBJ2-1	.	TGTGCCAGCTCCCATAGGACTAGCGGGGGGAACAATGAGCAGTTCTTC	CASSHRTSGGNNEQFF
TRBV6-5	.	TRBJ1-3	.	TGTGCCAGCACCGGGGGGGGAGGGAACACCATATATTTT	CASTGGGGNTIYF
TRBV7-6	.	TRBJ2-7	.	TGTGCCAGCAGCTTAGCAGCTAGAAGTGGATCCTACGAGCAGTACTTC	CASSLAARSGSYEQYF
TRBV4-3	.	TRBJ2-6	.	TGCGCCAGCAGCCAAGATCTTACTGGGGCCAACGTCCTGACTTTC	CASSQDLTGANVLTF
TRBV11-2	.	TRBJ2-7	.	TGTGCCAGCAGCCTTGCCTACGAGCAGTACTTC	CASSLAYEQYF
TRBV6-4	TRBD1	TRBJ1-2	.	TGTGCCAGCAGAACCGGGACAGCAAAAAAACCACTAAATTTTGGCTACACCTTC	CASRTGTAKKPLNFGYTF
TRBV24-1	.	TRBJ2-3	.	TGTGCCACCTCGAAGGGGCAGATGGGCACAGATACGCAGTATTTT	CATSKGQMGTDTQYF
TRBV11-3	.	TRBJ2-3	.	TGTGCCAGCAGCTCACGACAAACAGATACGCAGTATTTT	CASSSRQTDTQYF
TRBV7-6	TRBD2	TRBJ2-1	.	TGTGCCAGCAGCTTAGGTGCTAGCGGGGGGACGGATCAGTTCTTC	CASSLGASGGTDQFF
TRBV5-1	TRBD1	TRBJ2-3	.	TGCGCCAGCAGCTCGGACAGGGGGCTTGACACAGATACGCAGTATTTT	CASSSDRGLDTDTQYF
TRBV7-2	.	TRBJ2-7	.	TGTGCCAGCAGCCAAGGGGGGGCATCCTACGAGCAGTACTTC	CASSQGGASYEQYF
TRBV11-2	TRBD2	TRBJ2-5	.	TGTGCCAGCAGCCCCGGGGGGAACGGAGAGACCCAGTACTTC	CASSPGGNGETQYF
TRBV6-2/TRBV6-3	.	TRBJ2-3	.	TGTGCCAGCAGCGACTTTTCTACGCAGTATTTT	CASSDFSTQYF
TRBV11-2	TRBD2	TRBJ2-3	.	TGTGCCAGCAGCCTTTTAGCGGGGGGGAAAACAGATACGCAGTATTTT	CASSLLAGGKTDTQYF
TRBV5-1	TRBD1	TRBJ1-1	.	TGCGCCAGCAGCTTGGCCAGGGGGCCGAACACTGAAGCTTTCTTT	CASSLARGPNTEAFF
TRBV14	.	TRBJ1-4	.	TGTGCCAGCAGCCAAGATTTGAGGGAAAAACTGTTTTTT	CASSQDLREKLFF
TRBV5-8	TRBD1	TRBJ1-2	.	TGTGCCAGCAGTCCCGGGACAGGGCCCTCCTATGGCTACACCTTC	CASSPGTGPSYGYTF
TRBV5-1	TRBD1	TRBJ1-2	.	TGCGCCAGCAGCAAGGGACAGGGCGCCTTTAACTATGGCTACACCTTC	CASSKGQGAFNYGYTF
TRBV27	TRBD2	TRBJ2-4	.	TGTGCCAGCAGTTTAGTGCCTAGCGGGAGGGCCATTCAGTACTTC	CASSLVPSGRAIQYF
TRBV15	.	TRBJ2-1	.	TGTGCCACCAGCAGAGATACTTTGGGAGGGGGAAAACAGTTCTTC	CATSRDTLGGGKQFF
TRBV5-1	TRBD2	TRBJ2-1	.	TGCGCCAGCAGCTCCCTACTAGCGGGTCAACACAATGAGCAGTTCTTC	CASSSLLAGQHNEQFF
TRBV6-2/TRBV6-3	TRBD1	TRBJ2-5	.	TGTGCCAGCAGTTTGGACAGGGGGATCGAGACCCAGTACTTC	CASSLDRGIETQYF
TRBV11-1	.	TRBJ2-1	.	TGTGCCAGCAGCTTCAGGGGTAACTACAATGAGCAGTTCTTC	CASSFRGNYNEQFF
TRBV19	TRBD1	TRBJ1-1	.	TGTGCCAGTAGTAAACTACAGGGGGCCAGGAACACTGAAGCTTTCTTT	CASSKLQGARNTEAFF
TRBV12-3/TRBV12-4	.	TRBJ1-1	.	TGTGCCAGCTCGATGGGCCCTCCCTTCTTT	CASSMGPPFF
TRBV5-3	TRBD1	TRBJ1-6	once	TGTGCCAGAAGCTCAAAGGACAGGGCCGATTTCTATAATTCACCCCTCCACTTT	CARSSKDRADFYNSPLHF
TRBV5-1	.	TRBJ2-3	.	TGCGCCAGCAGCTTGGACGGGGTGAGCACAGATACGCAGTATTTT	CASSLDGVSTDTQYF